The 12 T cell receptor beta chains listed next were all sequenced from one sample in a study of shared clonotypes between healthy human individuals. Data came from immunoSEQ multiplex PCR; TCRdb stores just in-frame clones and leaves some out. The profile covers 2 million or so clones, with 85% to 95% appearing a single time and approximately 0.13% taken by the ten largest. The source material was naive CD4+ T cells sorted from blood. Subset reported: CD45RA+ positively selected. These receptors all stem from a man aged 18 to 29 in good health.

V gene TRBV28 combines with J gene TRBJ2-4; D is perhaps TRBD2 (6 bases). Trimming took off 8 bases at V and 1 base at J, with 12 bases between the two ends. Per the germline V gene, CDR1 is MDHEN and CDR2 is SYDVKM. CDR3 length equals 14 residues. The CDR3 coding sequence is TGTGCCAGCCGACTTGCGGGGGCCAAAAACATTCAGTACTTC. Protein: CASRLAGAKNIQYF.

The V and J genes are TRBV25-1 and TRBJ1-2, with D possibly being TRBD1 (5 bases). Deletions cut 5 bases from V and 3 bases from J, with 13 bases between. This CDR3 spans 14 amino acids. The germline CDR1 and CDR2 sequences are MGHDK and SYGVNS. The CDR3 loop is CASSPLGGDYGYTF. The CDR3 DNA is TGTGCCAGCAGTCCCCTCGGGGGGGACTATGGCTACACCTTC.

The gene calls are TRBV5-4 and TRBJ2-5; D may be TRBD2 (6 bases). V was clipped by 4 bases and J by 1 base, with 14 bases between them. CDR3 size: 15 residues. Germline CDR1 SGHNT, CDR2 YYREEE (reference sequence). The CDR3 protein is CASSNKGTLQETQYF. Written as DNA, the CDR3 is TGTGCCAGCAGCAACAAGGGGACTCTCCAAGAGACCCAGTACTTC. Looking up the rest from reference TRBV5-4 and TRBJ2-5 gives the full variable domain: ETGVTQSPTHLIKTRGQQVTLRCSSQSGHNTVSWYQQALGQGPQFIFQYYREEENGRGNFPPRFSGLQFPNYSSELNVNALELDDSALYLCASSNKGTLQETQYFGPGTRLLVL.

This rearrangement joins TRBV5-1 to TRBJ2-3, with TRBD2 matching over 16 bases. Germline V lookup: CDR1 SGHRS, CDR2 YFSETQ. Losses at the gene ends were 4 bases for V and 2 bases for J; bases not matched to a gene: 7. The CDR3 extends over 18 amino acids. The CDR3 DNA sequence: TGCGCCAGCAGCGGGCCGGGACTAGCGGGAGGGCCCACAGATACGCAGTATTTT. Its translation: CASSGPGLAGGPTDTQYF.

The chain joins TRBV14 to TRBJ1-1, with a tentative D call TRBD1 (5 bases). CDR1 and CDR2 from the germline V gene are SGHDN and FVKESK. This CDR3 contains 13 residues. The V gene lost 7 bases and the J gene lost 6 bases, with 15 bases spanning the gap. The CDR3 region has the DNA TGTGCCAGCACGCTTAACGCGGGGGCTGAAGCTTTCTTT. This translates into CASTLNAGAEAFF. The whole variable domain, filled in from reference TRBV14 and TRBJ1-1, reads EAGVTQFPSHSVIEKGQTVTLRCDPISGHDNLYWYRRVMGKEIKFLLHFVKESKQDESGMPNNRFLAERTGGTYSTLKVQPAELEDSGVYFCASTLNAGAEAFFGQGTRLTVV.

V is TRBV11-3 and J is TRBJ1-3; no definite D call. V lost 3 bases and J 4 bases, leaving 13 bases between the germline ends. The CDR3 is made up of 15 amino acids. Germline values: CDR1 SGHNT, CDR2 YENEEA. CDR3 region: CASSFGKGVGNTIYF. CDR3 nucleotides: TGTGCCAGCAGCTTCGGGAAGGGTGTGGGAAACACCATATATTTT.

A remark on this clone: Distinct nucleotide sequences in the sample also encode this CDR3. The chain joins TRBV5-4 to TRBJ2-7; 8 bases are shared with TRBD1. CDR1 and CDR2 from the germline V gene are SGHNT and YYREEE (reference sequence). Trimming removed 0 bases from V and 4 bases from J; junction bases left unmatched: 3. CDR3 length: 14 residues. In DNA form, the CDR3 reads TGTGCCAGCAGCTTGGGAGGACAGGGATACGAGCAGTACTTC. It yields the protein CASSLGGQGYEQYF.

The CDR3 loop reads CAWRVSGSGDEQYF. The CDR3 DNA sequence: TGTGCCTGGAGGGTTAGCGGTTCGGGCGACGAGCAGTACTTC. The chain has TRBV30 and TRBJ2-7; D might be TRBD2 (6 bases). With 3 bases removed from V and 5 bases from J, the gap between germline ends came to 17 bases. Germline loops: CDR1 GTSNPN, CDR2 SVGIG (reference sequence). The CDR3 runs 14 residues.

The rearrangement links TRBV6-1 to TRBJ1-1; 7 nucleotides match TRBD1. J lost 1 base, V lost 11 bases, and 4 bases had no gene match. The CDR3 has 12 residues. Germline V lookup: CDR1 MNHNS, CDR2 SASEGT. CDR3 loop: CAGRTGNTEAFF. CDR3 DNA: TGTGCCGGTCGGACAGGGAACACTGAAGCTTTCTTT.

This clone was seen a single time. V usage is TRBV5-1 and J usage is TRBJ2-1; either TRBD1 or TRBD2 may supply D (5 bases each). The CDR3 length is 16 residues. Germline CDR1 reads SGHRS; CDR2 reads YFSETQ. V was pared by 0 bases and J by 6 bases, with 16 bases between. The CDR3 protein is CASSLVGNQRGNEQFF. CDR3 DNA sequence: TGCGCCAGCAGCTTGGTGGGGAATCAGAGGGGCAATGAGCAGTTCTTC.

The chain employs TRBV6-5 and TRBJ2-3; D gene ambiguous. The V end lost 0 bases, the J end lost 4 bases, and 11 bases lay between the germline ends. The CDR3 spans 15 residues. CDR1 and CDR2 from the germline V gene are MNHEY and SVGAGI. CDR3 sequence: CASSYSLLRSDTQYF. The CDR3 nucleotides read TGTGCCAGCAGTTACTCTCTTCTAAGGTCAGATACGCAGTATTTT.

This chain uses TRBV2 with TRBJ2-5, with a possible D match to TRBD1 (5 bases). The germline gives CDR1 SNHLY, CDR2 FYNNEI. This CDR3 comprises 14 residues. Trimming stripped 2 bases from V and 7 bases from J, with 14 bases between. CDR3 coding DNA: TGTGCCAGCAGTGAAACGCAGGGTCCGGGGACCCAGTACTTC. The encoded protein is CASSETQGPGTQYF.